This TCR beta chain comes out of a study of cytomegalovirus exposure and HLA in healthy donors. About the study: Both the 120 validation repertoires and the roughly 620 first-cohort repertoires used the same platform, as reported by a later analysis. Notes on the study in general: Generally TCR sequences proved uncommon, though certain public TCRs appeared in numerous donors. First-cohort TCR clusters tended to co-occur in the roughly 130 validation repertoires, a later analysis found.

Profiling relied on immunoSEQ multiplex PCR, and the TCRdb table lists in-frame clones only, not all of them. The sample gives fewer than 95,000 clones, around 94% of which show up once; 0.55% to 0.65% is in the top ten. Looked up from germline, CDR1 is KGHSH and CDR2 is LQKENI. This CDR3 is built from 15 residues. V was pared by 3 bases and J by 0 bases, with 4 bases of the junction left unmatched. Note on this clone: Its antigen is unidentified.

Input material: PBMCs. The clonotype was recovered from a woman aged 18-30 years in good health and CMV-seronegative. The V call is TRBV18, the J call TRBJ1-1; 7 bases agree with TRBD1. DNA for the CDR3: TGTGCCAGCTCACCGCGGACAGGAATGAACACTGAAGCTTTCTTT. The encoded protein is CASSPRTGMNTEAFF.